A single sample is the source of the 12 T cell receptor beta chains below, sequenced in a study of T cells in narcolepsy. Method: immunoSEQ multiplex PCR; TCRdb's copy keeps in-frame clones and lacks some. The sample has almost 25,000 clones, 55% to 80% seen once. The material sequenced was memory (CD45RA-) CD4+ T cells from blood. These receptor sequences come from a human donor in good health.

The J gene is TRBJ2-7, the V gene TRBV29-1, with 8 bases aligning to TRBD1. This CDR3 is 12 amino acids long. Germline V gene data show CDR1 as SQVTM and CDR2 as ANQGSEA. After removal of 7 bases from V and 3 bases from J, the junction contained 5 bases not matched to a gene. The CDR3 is CSAGTGFYEQYF. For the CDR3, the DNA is TGCAGCGCCGGGACAGGTTTCTACGAGCAGTACTTC.

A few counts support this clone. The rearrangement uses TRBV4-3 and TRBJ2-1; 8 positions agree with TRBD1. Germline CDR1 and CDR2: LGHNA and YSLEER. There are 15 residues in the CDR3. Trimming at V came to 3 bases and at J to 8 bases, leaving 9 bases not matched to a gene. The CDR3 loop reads CASSHGTGGFDEQFF. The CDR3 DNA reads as TGCGCCAGCAGCCACGGGACAGGAGGGTTTGATGAGCAGTTCTTC.

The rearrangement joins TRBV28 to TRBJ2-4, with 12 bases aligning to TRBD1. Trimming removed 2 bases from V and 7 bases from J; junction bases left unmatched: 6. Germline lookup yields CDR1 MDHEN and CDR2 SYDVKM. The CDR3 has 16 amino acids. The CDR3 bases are TGTGCCAGCAGTTTAGACGGGACAGGGGGCGCGAACATTCAGTACTTC. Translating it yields CASSLDGTGGANIQYF.

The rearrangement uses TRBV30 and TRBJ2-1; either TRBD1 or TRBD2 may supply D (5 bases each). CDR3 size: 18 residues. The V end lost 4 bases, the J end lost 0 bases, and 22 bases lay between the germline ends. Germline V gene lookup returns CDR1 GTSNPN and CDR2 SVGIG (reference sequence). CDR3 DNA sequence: TGTGCCTGGAAGGAGCCGGGGCCCCCCTTGAGCTCCTACAATGAGCAGTTCTTC. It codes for CAWKEPGPPLSSYNEQFF.

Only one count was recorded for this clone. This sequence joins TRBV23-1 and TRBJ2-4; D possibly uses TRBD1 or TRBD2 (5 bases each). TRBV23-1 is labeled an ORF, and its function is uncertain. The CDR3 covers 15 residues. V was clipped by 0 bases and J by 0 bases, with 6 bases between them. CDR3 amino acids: CASSQSGGAKNIQYF. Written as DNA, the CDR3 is TGCGCCAGCAGTCAATCTGGGGGAGCCAAAAACATTCAGTACTTC.

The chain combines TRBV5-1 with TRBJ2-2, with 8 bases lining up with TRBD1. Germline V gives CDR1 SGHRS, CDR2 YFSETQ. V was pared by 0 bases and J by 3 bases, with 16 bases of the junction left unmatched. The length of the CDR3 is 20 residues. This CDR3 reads CASSLVRTGSHPSYTGELFF. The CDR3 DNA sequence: TGCGCCAGCAGCTTGGTCCGGACAGGGAGCCACCCTTCCTACACCGGGGAGCTGTTTTTT.

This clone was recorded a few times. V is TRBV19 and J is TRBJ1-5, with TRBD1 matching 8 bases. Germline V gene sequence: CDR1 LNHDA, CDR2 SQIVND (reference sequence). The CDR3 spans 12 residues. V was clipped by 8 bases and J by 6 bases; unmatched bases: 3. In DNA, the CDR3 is TGTGCCAGTGTTGACAGGGGTCAGCCCCAGCATTTT. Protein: CASVDRGQPQHF. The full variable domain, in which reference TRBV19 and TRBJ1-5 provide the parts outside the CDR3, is DGGITQSPKYLFRKEGQNVTLSCEQNLNHDAMYWYRQDPGQGLRLIYYSQIVNDFQKGDIAEGYSVSREKKESFPLTVTSAQKNPTAFYLCASVDRGQPQHFGDGTRLSIL.

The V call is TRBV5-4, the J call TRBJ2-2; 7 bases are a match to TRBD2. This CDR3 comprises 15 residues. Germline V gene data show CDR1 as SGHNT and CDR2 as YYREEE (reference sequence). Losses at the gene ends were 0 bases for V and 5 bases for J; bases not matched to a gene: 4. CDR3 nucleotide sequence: TGTGCCAGCAGCTTGGCTGGGAGGGTGACCGGGGAGCTGTTTTTT. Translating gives CASSLAGRVTGELFF.

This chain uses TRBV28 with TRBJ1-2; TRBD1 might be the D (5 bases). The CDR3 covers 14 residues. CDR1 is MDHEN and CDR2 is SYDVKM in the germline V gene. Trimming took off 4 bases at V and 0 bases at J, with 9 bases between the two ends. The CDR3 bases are TGTGCCAGCAGTTACCAGACAGCTAACTATGGCTACACCTTC. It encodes CASSYQTANYGYTF.

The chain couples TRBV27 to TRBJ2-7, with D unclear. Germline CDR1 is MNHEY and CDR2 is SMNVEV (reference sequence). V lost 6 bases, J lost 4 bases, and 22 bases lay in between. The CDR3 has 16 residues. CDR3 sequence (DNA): TGTGCCAGCAGCCCGACGAACGTCCTCCTCTTTTACGAGCAGTACTTC. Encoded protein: CASSPTNVLLFYEQYF.

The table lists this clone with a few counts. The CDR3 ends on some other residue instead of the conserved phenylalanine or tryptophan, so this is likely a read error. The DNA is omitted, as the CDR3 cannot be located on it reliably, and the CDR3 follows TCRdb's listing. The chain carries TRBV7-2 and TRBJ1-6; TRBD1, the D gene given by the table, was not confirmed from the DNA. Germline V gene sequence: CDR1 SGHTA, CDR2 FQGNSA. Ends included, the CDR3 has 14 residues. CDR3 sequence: CASSSCVLLDTSPL.

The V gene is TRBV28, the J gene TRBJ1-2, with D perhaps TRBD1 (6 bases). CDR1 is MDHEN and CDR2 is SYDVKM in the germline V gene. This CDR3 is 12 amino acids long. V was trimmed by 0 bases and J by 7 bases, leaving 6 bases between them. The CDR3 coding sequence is TGTGCCAGCAGTTTATGGGGGGCTGGCTACACCTTC. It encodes CASSLWGAGYTF.